Listed below are T cell receptor beta chains from one sample, sequenced in a study of blood T cell repertoires in COVID-19. This table comes from immunoSEQ multiplex PCR, and its TCRdb copy is limited to in-frame clones, with some not included. The sample has tens of thousands of clones; 75% to 85% are singletons. The specimen was peripheral blood. Source of these receptors: a woman older than 75 with active or convalescent COVID-19. Both conserved end residues are part of each CDR3. The order of the fields is V gene, D gene, J gene, clone size, CDR3 protein, CDR3 DNA. The D gene is left open where the match is weak. The size field is filled for only some rows; it gives once, few, many or a size class.

TRBV28	TRBD2	TRBJ2-5	few	CASSFPGTSVQMAQYF	TGTGCCAGCAGTTTCCCCGGGACTAGCGTACAAATGGCCCAGTACTTC
TRBV11-2	TRBD2	TRBJ2-1	.	CASSLSGGAYNEQFF	TGTGCCAGCAGCCTTAGCGGGGGGGCCTACAATGAGCAGTTCTTC
TRBV7-2	.	TRBJ2-5	once	CASSSFGGGETQYF	TGTGCCAGCAGCAGTTTTGGTGGGGGGGAGACCCAGTACTTC
TRBV29-1	.	TRBJ2-2	.	CSLETENTGELFF	TGCAGCCTAGAGACAGAAAACACCGGGGAGCTGTTTTTT
TRBV9	TRBD2	TRBJ2-1	.	CASNEAGAYNEQFF	TGTGCCAGCAATGAAGCGGGAGCCTACAATGAGCAGTTCTTC
TRBV29-1	TRBD2	TRBJ2-2	.	CSVGPPGGAYGELFF	TGCAGCGTTGGCCCTCCGGGGGGGGCGTACGGGGAGCTGTTTTTT
TRBV28	TRBD1	TRBJ1-5	.	CAIRGRGAIQPQHF	TGTGCCATCAGGGGGCGGGGGGCGATTCAGCCCCAGCATTTT
TRBV4-1	TRBD1	TRBJ2-5	.	CASSQVGTGRETQYF	TGCGCCAGCAGCCAAGTCGGGACAGGGAGGGAGACCCAGTACTTC
TRBV11-2	TRBD2	TRBJ2-7	.	CASSISGGAYEQYF	TGTGCCAGCAGCATTAGCGGGGGGGCCTACGAGCAGTACTTC
TRBV7-9	.	TRBJ1-1	.	CASSLTNTEAFF	TGTGCCAGCAGCTTAACTAACACTGAAGCTTTCTTT
TRBV7-2	.	TRBJ2-5	.	CASSFGGRGANQETQYF	TGCGCCAGCAGCTTCGGGGGGCGGGGCGCCAACCAAGAGACCCAGTACTTC
TRBV2	TRBD1	TRBJ1-5	.	CASSWTGLRAPQHF	TGTGCCAGCAGTTGGACAGGGCTAAGGGCGCCCCAGCATTTT
TRBV11-2	TRBD1	TRBJ1-2	few	CASSPLTGAFSYTF	TGTGCCAGCAGTCCCCTGACAGGGGCCTTTAGCTACACCTTC
TRBV5-1	TRBD2	TRBJ2-3	.	CASSLAEGRGATDTQYF	TGCGCCAGCAGCTTGGCCGAGGGGCGGGGGGCCACAGATACGCAGTATTTT
TRBV10-3	.	TRBJ1-1	.	CAISEELGGGKAEAFF	TGTGCCATCAGTGAAGAACTCGGCGGGGGGAAAGCTGAAGCTTTCTTT
TRBV25-1	TRBD1	TRBJ2-7	.	CASSEFFIGAGDSYEQYF	TGTGCCAGCAGTGAATTTTTCATAGGGGCAGGGGACAGCTACGAGCAGTACTTC
TRBV10-3	.	TRBJ2-7	.	CAMGQGYEQYF	TGTGCCATGGGGCAGGGCTACGAGCAGTACTTC
TRBV10-3	.	TRBJ2-3	.	CAIKGQEKTSSTDTQYF	TGTGCCATCAAAGGCCAAGAAAAGACTTCTAGCACAGATACGCAGTATTTT
TRBV4-3	.	TRBJ2-3	few	CASSQGTDTSTDTQYF	TGCGCCAGCAGCCAAGGGACAGACACTAGCACAGATACGCAGTATTTT
TRBV10-3	TRBD1	TRBJ2-2	few	CATQGQSTNTGELFF	TGTGCCACACAGGGACAGTCTACGAACACCGGGGAGCTGTTTTTT
TRBV29-1	TRBD2	TRBJ2-3	.	CSVEGLAGASSLADTQYF	TGCAGCGTTGAAGGGCTAGCGGGAGCGTCGTCTCTAGCAGATACGCAGTATTTT
TRBV7-6	TRBD1	TRBJ1-2	.	CASSLAGTVSPLYGYTF	TGTGCCAGCAGCTTAGCAGGGACAGTCTCCCCCCTTTATGGCTACACCTTC
TRBV28	.	TRBJ1-2	.	CASSFSRGPTAGYTF	TGTGCCAGCAGCTTCAGCCGTGGGCCAACTGCCGGCTACACCTTC
TRBV24-1	TRBD1	TRBJ1-2	once	CATSAPMPGTGGWRYGYTF	TGTGCCACCAGTGCCCCCATGCCCGGGACAGGGGGCTGGCGCTATGGCTACACCTTC
TRBV28	.	TRBJ2-3	.	CASSSPGAGIHTDTQYF	TGTGCCAGCAGTTCTCCCGGAGCAGGGATACACACAGATACGCAGTATTTT
TRBV6-5	.	TRBJ1-5	.	CASSADSNQPQHF	TGTGCCAGCAGCGCCGACAGTAATCAGCCCCAGCATTTT
TRBV2	.	TRBJ1-4	.	CASSGLAGSEELFF	TGTGCCAGCAGTGGGTTGGCAGGGTCCGAAGAACTGTTTTTT
TRBV5-1	TRBD1	TRBJ2-3	.	CASKGTGGTDTQYF	TGCGCCAGCAAAGGGACAGGGGGCACAGATACGCAGTATTTT
TRBV2	.	TRBJ2-7	.	CASTADAYEQYF	TGTGCCAGCACCGCGGATGCCTACGAGCAGTACTTC
TRBV5-4	TRBD2	TRBJ2-1	.	CASSPTSGGYNEQFF	TGTGCCAGCAGTCCTACTAGCGGGGGTTACAATGAGCAGTTCTTC
TRBV11-3	TRBD2	TRBJ2-1	.	CASSPRGSGNDNEQFF	TGTGCCAGCAGCCCCCGAGGTAGCGGGAATGATAATGAGCAGTTCTTC
TRBV19	.	TRBJ1-6	.	CASSTTVYNSPLHF	TGTGCCAGTAGTACGACAGTTTATAATTCACCCCTCCACTTT